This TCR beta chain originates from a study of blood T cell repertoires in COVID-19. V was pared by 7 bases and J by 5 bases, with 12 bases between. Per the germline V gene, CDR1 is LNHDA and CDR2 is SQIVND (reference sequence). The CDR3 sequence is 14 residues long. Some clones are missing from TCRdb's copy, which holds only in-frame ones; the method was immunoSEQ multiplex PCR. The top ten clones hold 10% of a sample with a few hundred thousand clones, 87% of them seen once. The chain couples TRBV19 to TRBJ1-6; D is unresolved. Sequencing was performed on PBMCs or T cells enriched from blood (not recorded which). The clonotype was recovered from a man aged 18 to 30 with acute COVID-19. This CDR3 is CASNWRANNSPLHF. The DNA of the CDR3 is TGTGCCAGTAACTGGAGGGCCAATAATTCACCCCTCCACTTT.